This TCR beta chain is from a study of blood T cell repertoires in COVID-19. Study details: PBMCs, B-cell-depleted T cells, or T cells were the source of the cDNA or gDNA that made up the material.

The CDR3 loop spans 15 amino acids. Trimming took off 0 bases at V and 4 bases at J, with 13 bases between the two ends. Germline CDR1 is SGHNT and CDR2 is YYREEE (reference sequence). Data came from immunoSEQ multiplex PCR; TCRdb stores just in-frame clones and leaves some out. Seen here are 470,000 or so clones, 70% to 90% observed once, and the top ten hold 3.2%. This TCR was sampled from a human donor in a cohort sampled during active COVID-19. The chain recombines TRBV5-4 with TRBJ1-2, with D possibly being TRBD1 (5 bases). Source material: peripheral blood. In DNA, the CDR3 is TGTGCCAGCAGCTTGGCGGGGGACGGCTTCTATGGCTACACCTTC. Protein product: CASSLAGDGFYGYTF.